The source of this T cell receptor beta chain is a study of blood T cell repertoires in COVID-19. Study background: Specimens from acute and convalescent COVID-19 originated in the United States, Italy and Spain. T cells, B-cell-depleted T cells, or PBMCs provided the cDNA or gDNA that served as material.

Trimming removed 5 bases at V and 0 bases at J, with 9 bases between. The CDR3 has 14 amino acids. Germline V lookup: CDR1 SGDLS, CDR2 YYNGEE. Source study methods: Estimated nucleated cell counts came from reference gene primer amplification. TCRdb's table, derived via immunoSEQ multiplex PCR, lists solely in-frame clones and lacks some. V and J calls and clone size are as listed in that table; D and trimming were resolved from the DNA. The sample consists of over 400,000 clones, approximately 83% of them appearing once. The TCR sequence derives from a human donor in a cohort sampled during active COVID-19. The specimen sequenced was peripheral blood. The rearrangement links TRBV9 to TRBJ2-4; D remains ambiguous. The CDR3 is CASSPSSAKNIQYF. In DNA, the CDR3 is TGTGCCAGCAGTCCCAGTTCAGCCAAAAACATTCAGTACTTC. Drawing the rest from reference TRBV9 and TRBJ2-4, the complete variable domain is DSGVTQTPKHLITATGQRVTLRCSPRSGDLSVYWYQQSLDQGLQFLIQYYNGEERAKGNILERFSAQQFPDLHSELNLSSLELGDSALYFCASSPSSAKNIQYFGAGTRLSVL.